These 21 T cell receptor beta chains originate from one sample sequenced in a study of cytomegalovirus exposure and HLA in healthy donors. The PCR ran on 60 Vbeta and 13 Jbeta primers. The repertoire was sequenced with immunoSEQ multiplex PCR; TCRdb's copy has only in-frame clones and lacks some. The sample contains about 130,000 clones, 70% to 85% of which appear only once. Sequencing used PBMCs. The receptors originated from a woman aged 55-69 years in good health and CMV-seropositive.

This chain's CDR3 is CASSFNRGRTEAFF. The CDR3 nucleotides read TGTGCCAGCAGCTTTAACAGGGGCCGGACTGAAGCTTTCTTT. The rearrangement joins TRBV5-4 to TRBJ1-1; TRBD1 aligns across 7 bases. The CDR3 is 14 amino acids. With 2 bases clipped from V and 5 bases from J, the junction kept 6 bases outside the gene matches. CDR1 SGHNT and CDR2 YYREEE come from the germline V gene (reference sequence). Filled out from reference TRBV5-4 and TRBJ1-1, the complete variable domain reads ETGVTQSPTHLIKTRGQQVTLRCSSQSGHNTVSWYQQALGQGPQFIFQYYREEENGRGNFPPRFSGLQFPNYSSELNVNALELDDSALYLCASSFNRGRTEAFFGQGTRLTVV.

This clone was picked up one time. CDR3 bases: TGTGCCAGCAGCGTAATTGACAGCGAGCAGTACTTC. Its translation: CASSVIDSEQYF. This chain joins TRBV9 and TRBJ2-5; the D gene is possibly TRBD1 (5 bases). The closer fit of TRBJ2-7 to the DNA end suggests the J call may be wrong. CDR1 is SGDLS, CDR2 YYNGEE, per germline. CDR3 length equals 12 residues.

The count of this clone is one. The chain uses TRBV9 and TRBJ1-1, with D tentatively TRBD1 (5 bases). This CDR3 has 14 amino acids. V was pared by 0 bases and J by 4 bases, with 10 bases between. Looked up from germline, CDR1 is SGDLS and CDR2 is YYNGEE. The CDR3 region is CASSVDPGSTEAFF. The CDR3 nucleotides read TGTGCCAGCAGCGTAGACCCAGGGTCCACTGAAGCTTTCTTT.

The chain couples TRBV11-3 to TRBJ2-3, with 9 bases identical to TRBD1. Germline CDR1 reads SGHNT; CDR2 reads YENEEA. Trimming took 4 bases from V and 1 from J; bases not matched to a gene: 9. The CDR3 has 17 residues. CDR3 residues: CASSSGTGRGGTDTQYF. As DNA, the CDR3 is TGTGCCAGCAGCTCCGGGACAGGGCGCGGGGGCACAGATACGCAGTATTTT.

The chain uses TRBV6-5 and TRBJ1-2; 9 positions match TRBD1. V gave up 4 bases and J gave up 5 bases; unmatched junction bases: 11. The germline V gene has CDR1 MNHEY and CDR2 SVGAGI. This CDR3 has 16 residues. The CDR3 sequence: CASSSAGYGQGYGYTF. Here the CDR3 DNA reads TGTGCCAGCAGTTCGGCGGGTTACGGACAGGGGTATGGCTACACCTTC.

As DNA, the CDR3 is TGTGCCAGCAGTGACTTAGCGGGGGGGCAGATCCTGGAGACCCAGTACTTC. It codes for CASSDLAGGQILETQYF. V and J are TRBV25-1 and TRBJ2-5; 11 bases map to TRBD2. In germline, CDR1 is MGHDK, CDR2 SYGVNS. The trim removed 3 bases at V and 5 bases at J, leaving 11 bases unmatched. CDR3 length equals 17 residues. The full variable domain, its missing parts supplied by reference TRBV25-1 and TRBJ2-5, is EADIYQTPRYLVIGTGKKITLECSQTMGHDKMYWYQQDPGMELHLIHYSYGVNSTEKGDLSSESTVSRIRTEHFPLTLESARPSHTSQYLCASSDLAGGQILETQYFGPGTRLLVL.

The J gene is TRBJ2-7, the V gene TRBV9, with TRBD1 matching 9 bases. Germline V gene data show CDR1 as SGDLS and CDR2 as YYNGEE. The CDR3 has 15 residues. The junction had 10 bases not matched to a gene; V was cut back by 7 bases and J by 2 bases. CDR3 loop: CASAATGTGPYEQYF. CDR3 nucleotides: TGTGCCAGCGCAGCGACCGGGACAGGGCCCTACGAGCAGTACTTC.

V and J are TRBV29-1 and TRBJ2-5; D unresolved. This CDR3 spans 13 amino acids. V was shortened by 7 bases and J by 1 base, with 13 bases between the two germline ends. Looked up from germline, CDR1 is SQVTM and CDR2 is ANQGSEA. The chain's CDR3 is CSALPPRQETQYF. In DNA, the CDR3 is TGCAGCGCCCTACCCCCGCGCCAAGAGACCCAGTACTTC.

This chain connects TRBV9 to TRBJ1-2, with D possibly TRBD1 on 5 matching bases. The CDR3 contains 15 residues. Germline assignment: CDR1 SGDLS and CDR2 YYNGEE. V was cut by 2 bases and J by 4 bases, with 15 bases left in between. As DNA, the CDR3 is TGTGCCAGCAGCGTGGGCCAGGGCATCGGCTATGGCTACACCTTC. Its protein product is CASSVGQGIGYGYTF.

The chain has TRBV5-1 and TRBJ1-1, with 7 nucleotides matching TRBD1. This CDR3 comprises 14 residues. V dropped 4 bases and J dropped 7; count of bases not matched to a gene: 10. From germline, CDR1 is SGHRS and CDR2 YFSETQ. The CDR3: CASSLDRVEGEAFF. Written as DNA, the CDR3 is TGCGCCAGCAGCCTAGACAGGGTGGAGGGTGAAGCTTTCTTT.

In regard to this clone: This sample includes further DNA sequences coding for the same CDR3. J is TRBJ1-6 and V is TRBV6-1; perhaps TRBD1 as D (5 bases). This CDR3 has 17 residues. V dropped 1 base and J dropped 0 bases, with 10 bases sitting between them. Germline CDR1 reads MNHNS; CDR2 reads SASEGT. The CDR3 region is CASSEVGGSSYNSPLHF. DNA of the CDR3: TGTGCCAGCAGTGAAGTTGGGGGGAGCTCCTATAATTCACCCCTCCACTTT.

Concerning this clone: Other DNA variants within this sample encode the same CDR3. The chain couples TRBV5-1 to TRBJ1-5; D perhaps matches TRBD1 (5 bases). The V end lost 1 base, the J end lost 2 bases, and 7 bases lay between the germline ends. The germline CDR1 and CDR2 sequences are SGHRS and YFSETQ. CDR3 length equals 14 residues. The CDR3 DNA follows: TGCGCCAGCAGCTTGACGGGGGGCAATCAGCCCCAGCATTTT. This gives the protein CASSLTGGNQPQHF. Together with reference TRBV5-1 and TRBJ1-5, the CDR3 gives the full variable domain: KAGVTQTPRYLIKTRGQQVTLSCSPISGHRSVSWYQQTPGQGLQFLFEYFSETQRNKGNFPGRFSGRQFSNSRSEMNVSTLELGDSALYLCASSLTGGNQPQHFGDGTRLSIL.

The J gene is TRBJ2-3, the V gene TRBV5-1; 16 bases fit TRBD2. In germline, CDR1 is SGHRS, CDR2 YFSETQ. This CDR3 region has 18 residues. V shed 5 bases, J shed 1 base, and the junction held 7 bases outside the gene matches. The CDR3 bases are TGCGCCAGCAGGCGGAAGGGACTAGCGGGGGGGGGCACAGATACGCAGTATTTT. Encoded protein: CASRRKGLAGGGTDTQYF.

The CDR3 nucleotides read TGTGCCAGCAGCGCCCGACAGGCGCCCACCGGGGAGCTGTTTTTT. Translated, it gives CASSARQAPTGELFF. The chain carries TRBV9 and TRBJ2-2, with TRBD1 as a possible D gene (6 bases). Germline V CDR1 and CDR2: SGDLS, YYNGEE. The ends were cut back, 3 bases at V and 4 bases at J, with 13 bases in the middle. The CDR3 extends over 15 amino acids.

This chain connects TRBV7-3 to TRBJ2-3, with D perhaps TRBD1 (5 bases). The germline CDR1 and CDR2 sequences are SGHTA and FQGTGA. Trimming took off 10 bases at V and 0 bases at J, with 14 bases between the two ends. There are 14 residues in the CDR3. CDR3 nucleotides: TGTGCCACCCAGAAGGGGATTAGCACAGATACGCAGTATTTT. Its protein product is CATQKGISTDTQYF.

This clone was seen a few times. V usage is TRBV2 and J usage is TRBJ1-1, with D uncertain. Germline V gene sequence: CDR1 SNHLY, CDR2 FYNNEI. V was clipped by 2 bases and J by 0 bases, with 7 bases between them. The CDR3 has 14 amino acids. CDR3 bases: TGTGCCAGCAGTGAACAGACTTTGAACACTGAAGCTTTCTTT. Amino acid sequence: CASSEQTLNTEAFF.

The gene calls are TRBV25-1 and TRBJ2-7; 7 bases are a match to TRBD1. The germline V gene has CDR1 MGHDK and CDR2 SYGVNS. The CDR3 is 17 residues long. Unmatched junction bases numbered 19, after V lost 6 bases and J lost 5 bases. The CDR3 reads CASSVIKGTANSNEQYF. Written as DNA, the CDR3 is TGTGCCAGCAGCGTCATAAAAGGGACAGCGAATAGTAACGAGCAGTACTTC.

The rearrangement joins TRBV14 to TRBJ2-7; D is unresolved. The CDR3 runs 13 residues. V gave up 0 bases and J gave up 3 bases, with 6 bases separating them. Per the germline V gene, CDR1 is SGHDN and CDR2 is FVKESK. CDR3 amino acids: CASSQDISYEQYF. In DNA form, the CDR3 reads TGTGCCAGCAGCCAAGATATCAGCTACGAGCAGTACTTC.

The rearrangement uses TRBV19 and TRBJ2-4; 9 bases line up with TRBD1. CDR1 LNHDA and CDR2 SQIVND come from the germline V gene (reference sequence). The ends lost 4 bases at V and 3 bases at J; junction bases unmatched: 7. The CDR3 sequence is 16 residues long. CDR3 amino acids: CASSTGQGLVKNIQYF. The CDR3 DNA reads as TGTGCCAGTAGTACGGGACAGGGTCTAGTCAAAAACATTCAGTACTTC.

The chain links TRBV5-4 to TRBJ1-1; 7 bases fit TRBD1. This CDR3 has 14 residues. Germline V lookup: CDR1 SGHNT, CDR2 YYREEE (reference sequence). V dropped 2 bases and J dropped 5; count of bases not matched to a gene: 6. Here the CDR3 reads CASSLQGILTEAFF. CDR3 DNA: TGTGCCAGCAGCTTACAGGGGATTTTAACTGAAGCTTTCTTT. Drawing the rest from reference TRBV5-4 and TRBJ1-1, the complete variable domain is ETGVTQSPTHLIKTRGQQVTLRCSSQSGHNTVSWYQQALGQGPQFIFQYYREEENGRGNFPPRFSGLQFPNYSSELNVNALELDDSALYLCASSLQGILTEAFFGQGTRLTVV.

J is TRBJ2-3 and V is TRBV27; the match to TRBD2 covers 8 bases. This CDR3 region has 16 residues. Germline CDR1 is MNHEY and CDR2 is SMNVEV (reference sequence). The junction had 6 bases not matched to a gene; V was cut back by 4 bases and J by 0 bases. CDR3 nucleotides: TGTGCCAGCAGTTCGGAGCGGGGGAGAAGCACAGATACGCAGTATTTT. This encodes CASSSERGRSTDTQYF.